This T cell receptor beta chain was profiled in a study of blood T cell repertoires in COVID-19. At the level of the study: T cells, B-cell-depleted T cells, or PBMCs provided the cDNA or gDNA that served as material.

Original methodology: Scientists estimated how many nucleated cells there were by amplifying reference gene primers. The table came from immunoSEQ multiplex PCR; TCRdb's copy has only in-frame clones and leaves some out. That table is the source of V, J and clone size, and D and trimming were worked out from the DNA. The data show a few hundred thousand clones, approximately 80% seen once. The sequence was obtained from a woman aged 18 to 35 with acute or convalescent COVID-19. Sequences were obtained from peripheral blood.

DNA of the CDR3: TGCAGCGTTGAGTATAGGGGGTCACCCCTCCACTTT. This codes for CSVEYRGSPLHF. The chain uses TRBV29-1 and TRBJ1-6; tentative D call: TRBD1 (6 bases). V was pared by 3 bases and J by 10 bases, with 10 bases between. The CDR3 length is 12 residues. The V gene's germline CDR1 is SQVTM and CDR2 ANQGSEA.